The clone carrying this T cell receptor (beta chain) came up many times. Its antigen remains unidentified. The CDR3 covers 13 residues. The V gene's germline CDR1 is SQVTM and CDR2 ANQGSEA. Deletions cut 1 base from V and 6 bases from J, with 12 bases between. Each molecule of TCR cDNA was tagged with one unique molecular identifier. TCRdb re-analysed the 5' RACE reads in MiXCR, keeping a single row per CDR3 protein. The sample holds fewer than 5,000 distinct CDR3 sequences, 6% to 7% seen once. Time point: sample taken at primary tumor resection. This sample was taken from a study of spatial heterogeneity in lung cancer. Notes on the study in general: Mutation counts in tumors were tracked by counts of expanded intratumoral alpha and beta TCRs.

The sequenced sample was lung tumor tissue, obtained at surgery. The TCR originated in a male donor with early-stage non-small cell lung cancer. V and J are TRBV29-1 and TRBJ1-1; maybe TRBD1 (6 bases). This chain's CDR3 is CSVEGTGSPEAFF. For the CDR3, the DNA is TGCAGCGTTGAAGGAACAGGGTCTCCTGAAGCTTTCTTT.